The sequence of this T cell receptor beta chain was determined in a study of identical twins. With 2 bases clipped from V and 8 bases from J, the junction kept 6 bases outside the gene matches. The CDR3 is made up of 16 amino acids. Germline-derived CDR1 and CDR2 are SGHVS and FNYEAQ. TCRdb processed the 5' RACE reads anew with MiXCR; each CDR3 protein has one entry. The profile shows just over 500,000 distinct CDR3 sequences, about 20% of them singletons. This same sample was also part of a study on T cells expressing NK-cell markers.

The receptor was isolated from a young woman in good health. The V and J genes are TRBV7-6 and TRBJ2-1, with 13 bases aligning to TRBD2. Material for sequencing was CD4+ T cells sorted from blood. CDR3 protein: CASSLRTSGGLDEQFF. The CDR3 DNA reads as TGTGCCAGCAGCTTACGGACTAGCGGGGGCCTGGATGAGCAGTTCTTC.